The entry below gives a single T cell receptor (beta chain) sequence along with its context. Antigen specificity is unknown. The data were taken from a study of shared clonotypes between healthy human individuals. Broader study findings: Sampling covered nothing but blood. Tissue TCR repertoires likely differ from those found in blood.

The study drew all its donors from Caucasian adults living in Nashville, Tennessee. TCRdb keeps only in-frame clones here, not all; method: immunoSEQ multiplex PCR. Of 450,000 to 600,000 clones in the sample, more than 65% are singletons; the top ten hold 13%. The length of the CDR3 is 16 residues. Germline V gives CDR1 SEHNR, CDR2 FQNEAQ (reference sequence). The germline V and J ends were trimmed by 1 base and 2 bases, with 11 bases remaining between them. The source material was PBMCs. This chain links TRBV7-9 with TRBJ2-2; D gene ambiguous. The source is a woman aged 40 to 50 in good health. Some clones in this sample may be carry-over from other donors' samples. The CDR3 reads CASSLVGVPNTGELFF. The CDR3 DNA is TGTGCCAGCAGCTTAGTTGGGGTGCCTAACACCGGGGAGCTGTTTTTT.